Listed below are T cell receptor beta chains from one sample, sequenced in a study of cytomegalovirus exposure and HLA in healthy donors. The protocol was immunoSEQ multiplex PCR, while the TCRdb copy is restricted to in-frame clones and leaves out a portion. The sample yields roughly 150,000 clones, roughly three quarters seen once. Sample: PBMCs. Source of these receptors: a woman between 25 and 40 years old in good health and CMV-seronegative. Both conserved end residues are part of each CDR3. D genes are given only for firm matches. Clone sizes are given selectively: once, few, many, or a class where the clone is expanded.

j_call: TRBJ2-1
v_call: TRBV5-1
d_call: TRBD2
clone_size: -
cdr3_length: 15
cdr3_nt: TGCGCCAGCAAGCGGCAAGCGGGACCATACAATGAGCAGTTCTTC
cdr3_aa: CASKRQAGPYNEQFF

j_call: TRBJ1-1
v_call: TRBV27
d_call: -
clone_size: -
cdr3_length: 14
cdr3_nt: TGTGCCTGGAGGAGGAGTCGGCTGAACACTGAAGCTTTCTTT
cdr3_aa: CAWRRSRLNTEAFF

j_call: TRBJ2-2
v_call: TRBV5-4
d_call: TRBD2
clone_size: -
cdr3_length: 20
cdr3_nt: TGTGCCAGCAGCTACTCCCTTATGGGACTAGCGGGAGGGAAAACCGGGGAGCTGTTTTTT
cdr3_aa: CASSYSLMGLAGGKTGELFF

j_call: TRBJ1-4
v_call: TRBV7-2
d_call: -
clone_size: -
cdr3_length: 13
cdr3_nt: TGTGCCAGCAGCAGGGGCCCGGTTGAAAAACTGTTTTTT
cdr3_aa: CASSRGPVEKLFF

j_call: TRBJ1-1
v_call: TRBV7-9
d_call: -
clone_size: once
cdr3_length: 14
cdr3_nt: TGTTCCAGCGATCCCTTCCAGATAAACACTGAAGCTTTCTTT
cdr3_aa: CSSDPFQINTEAFF

j_call: TRBJ2-7
v_call: TRBV23-1
d_call: -
clone_size: -
cdr3_length: 16
cdr3_nt: TGCGCCAGCAGTCCCGACGGGGAGCTGCCAGGCTACGAGCAGTACTTC
cdr3_aa: CASSPDGELPGYEQYF

j_call: TRBJ2-5
v_call: TRBV6-1
d_call: -
clone_size: -
cdr3_length: 14
cdr3_nt: TGTGCCTGCCTTCGGACCCAGGGGCAAGAGACCCAGTACTTC
cdr3_aa: CACLRTQGQETQYF

j_call: TRBJ1-3
v_call: TRBV5-4
d_call: -
clone_size: -
cdr3_length: 14
cdr3_nt: TGTGCCAGCAGTGGACAGAGCTCTGGAAACACCATATATTTT
cdr3_aa: CASSGQSSGNTIYF

j_call: TRBJ2-5
v_call: TRBV6-5
d_call: -
clone_size: few
cdr3_length: 13
cdr3_nt: TGTGCCACCAGCACAGGGCCCCAAGAGACCCAGTACTTC
cdr3_aa: CATSTGPQETQYF

j_call: TRBJ1-5
v_call: TRBV30
d_call: -
clone_size: few
cdr3_length: 13
cdr3_nt: TGTGCCTGGGCCCCAGGGGACAATCAGCCCCAGCATTTT
cdr3_aa: CAWAPGDNQPQHF

j_call: TRBJ2-2
v_call: TRBV6-5
d_call: TRBD1
clone_size: -
cdr3_length: 15
cdr3_nt: TGTGCCAGCAGTCCGGACAGGGATAGGGCCGGGGAGCTGTTTTTT
cdr3_aa: CASSPDRDRAGELFF

j_call: TRBJ2-1
v_call: TRBV30
d_call: TRBD2
clone_size: -
cdr3_length: 14
cdr3_nt: TGTGCCTGGAGTCCGACTAGCGGGAGCGATGAGCAGTTCTTC
cdr3_aa: CAWSPTSGSDEQFF

j_call: TRBJ2-3
v_call: TRBV6-5
d_call: -
clone_size: -
cdr3_length: 14
cdr3_nt: TGTGCCAGCAGTGCCACAGGGTCGGCAGATACGCAGTATTTT
cdr3_aa: CASSATGSADTQYF

j_call: TRBJ2-3
v_call: TRBV9
d_call: -
clone_size: -
cdr3_length: 15
cdr3_nt: TGTGCCAGCAGCCCCCAAACGGGAGAGGTAGATACGCAGTATTTT
cdr3_aa: CASSPQTGEVDTQYF

j_call: TRBJ2-7
v_call: TRBV7-2
d_call: -
clone_size: -
cdr3_length: 15
cdr3_nt: TGTGCCAGCAGCTTAACAGGGCTCAGCTCCTACGAGCAGTACTTC
cdr3_aa: CASSLTGLSSYEQYF

j_call: TRBJ2-7
v_call: TRBV6-6
d_call: -
clone_size: many
cdr3_length: 11
cdr3_nt: TGTGCCAGCAGTTTCTCCAACGAGCAGTACTTC
cdr3_aa: CASSFSNEQYF

j_call: TRBJ1-2
v_call: TRBV7-9
d_call: -
clone_size: -
cdr3_length: 14
cdr3_nt: TGTGCCAGCAGCTCCACTCGCGGCTCCCATGGCTACACCTTC
cdr3_aa: CASSSTRGSHGYTF

j_call: TRBJ2-2
v_call: TRBV5-1
d_call: -
clone_size: -
cdr3_length: 16
cdr3_nt: TGCGCCAGCAGCTCGTCAGGGGCCTCGAACACCGGGGAGCTGTTTTTT
cdr3_aa: CASSSSGASNTGELFF

j_call: TRBJ2-1
v_call: TRBV19
d_call: TRBD2
clone_size: -
cdr3_length: 15
cdr3_nt: TGTGCCAGTAGTGCCACTAGCGGGTCCTACAATGAGCAGTTCTTC
cdr3_aa: CASSATSGSYNEQFF

j_call: TRBJ2-1
v_call: TRBV7-3
d_call: TRBD1
clone_size: -
cdr3_length: 12
cdr3_nt: TGTGCCAGCAGCTTAAACAGGGGTGAGCAGTTCTTC
cdr3_aa: CASSLNRGEQFF

j_call: TRBJ1-6
v_call: TRBV2
d_call: -
clone_size: once
cdr3_length: 13
cdr3_nt: TGTGCCAGCAGATCAGGGGCTGGGTCACCCCTCCACTTT
cdr3_aa: CASRSGAGSPLHF

j_call: TRBJ1-5
v_call: TRBV28
d_call: -
clone_size: -
cdr3_length: 13
cdr3_nt: TGTGCCAGCAGGGGAGATAGCAATCAGCCCCAGCATTTT
cdr3_aa: CASRGDSNQPQHF

j_call: TRBJ2-3
v_call: TRBV7-2
d_call: TRBD1
clone_size: -
cdr3_length: 14
cdr3_nt: TGTGCCAGCAGCGGACAGGTTAACACAGATACGCAGTATTTT
cdr3_aa: CASSGQVNTDTQYF

j_call: TRBJ1-1
v_call: TRBV4-1
d_call: TRBD1
clone_size: few
cdr3_length: 13
cdr3_nt: TGCGCCAGCAGCCATGACAGGGCAGATAACGCTTTCTTT
cdr3_aa: CASSHDRADNAFF

j_call: TRBJ2-2
v_call: TRBV25-1
d_call: TRBD1
clone_size: -
cdr3_length: 15
cdr3_nt: TGTGCCAGCAGTGAATGGGACAGGAACACCGGGGAGCTGTTTTTT
cdr3_aa: CASSEWDRNTGELFF

j_call: TRBJ1-1
v_call: TRBV7-9
d_call: -
clone_size: -
cdr3_length: 15
cdr3_nt: TGTGCCAGCAGCTTCCACAGAGAGATGAACACTGAAGCTTTCTTT
cdr3_aa: CASSFHREMNTEAFF

j_call: TRBJ2-1
v_call: TRBV5-1
d_call: TRBD2
clone_size: -
cdr3_length: 13
cdr3_nt: TGCGCCAGCAACCCAAAGTTGGGGGGGGAGCAGTTCTTC
cdr3_aa: CASNPKLGGEQFF

j_call: TRBJ2-7
v_call: TRBV10-2
d_call: -
clone_size: -
cdr3_length: 13
cdr3_nt: TGCGCCAGCTCTCCTAGCGCCTCCTACGAGCAGTACTTC
cdr3_aa: CASSPSASYEQYF

j_call: TRBJ1-6
v_call: TRBV7-2
d_call: -
clone_size: -
cdr3_length: 16
cdr3_nt: TGTGCCAGCAGCTTAGAGGCCAAGGGGCTAGGTTCACCCCTCCACTTT
cdr3_aa: CASSLEAKGLGSPLHF

j_call: TRBJ1-5
v_call: TRBV6-6
d_call: -
clone_size: once
cdr3_length: 15
cdr3_nt: TGTGCCAGCAGTGGCCGGGTCAACAGGGACCAGCCCCAGCATTTT
cdr3_aa: CASSGRVNRDQPQHF

j_call: TRBJ2-1
v_call: TRBV9
d_call: -
clone_size: few
cdr3_length: 18
cdr3_nt: TGTGCCAGCAGCGTCTCCCTAGGTGTCAGGGGAGGGGGCAATGAGCAGTTCTTC
cdr3_aa: CASSVSLGVRGGGNEQFF

j_call: TRBJ2-1
v_call: TRBV7-8
d_call: -
clone_size: few
cdr3_length: 15
cdr3_nt: TGTGCCAGCAGCTCGCGTGTCCGTAGTGGGAGTGGTCCGTTCTTC
cdr3_aa: CASSSRVRSGSGPFF

j_call: TRBJ1-6
v_call: TRBV7-2
d_call: -
clone_size: few
cdr3_length: 15
cdr3_nt: TGTGCCAGCAGCTTAGGCCAGGGCGGCAATTCACCCCTCCACTTT
cdr3_aa: CASSLGQGGNSPLHF

j_call: TRBJ1-5
v_call: TRBV5-6
d_call: TRBD1
clone_size: few
cdr3_length: 15
cdr3_nt: TGTGCCAGCAGCTTATTGGGACAGGGCAATCAGCCCCAGCATTTT
cdr3_aa: CASSLLGQGNQPQHF

j_call: TRBJ1-2
v_call: TRBV7-2
d_call: -
clone_size: few
cdr3_length: 15
cdr3_nt: TGTGCCAGCAGCTTAGACTGGGGAGGAAACTATGGCTACACCTTC
cdr3_aa: CASSLDWGGNYGYTF

j_call: TRBJ2-2
v_call: TRBV11-2
d_call: TRBD2
clone_size: -
cdr3_length: 17
cdr3_nt: TGTGCCAGCAGCTTAAGAAGGACTAGTTTTATGCTCGGGGAGCTGTTTTTT
cdr3_aa: CASSLRRTSFMLGELFF

j_call: TRBJ2-3
v_call: TRBV5-6
d_call: -
clone_size: few
cdr3_length: 16
cdr3_nt: TGTGCCAGCAGCAGATTAGACAGGCACCTCACAGATACGCAGTATTTT
cdr3_aa: CASSRLDRHLTDTQYF

j_call: TRBJ1-1
v_call: TRBV11-2
d_call: -
clone_size: -
cdr3_length: 15
cdr3_nt: TGTGCCAGCAGCTTAGAGGGAGGAGGAACGAGGGGAGCTTTCTTT
cdr3_aa: CASSLEGGGTRGAFF

j_call: TRBJ2-7
v_call: TRBV25-1
d_call: -
clone_size: -
cdr3_length: 12
cdr3_nt: TGTGCCAGCAGTGAACCAGGCTACGAGCAGTACTTC
cdr3_aa: CASSEPGYEQYF

j_call: TRBJ2-7
v_call: TRBV21-1
d_call: -
clone_size: -
cdr3_length: 17
cdr3_nt: TGTGCCAGCAGCCTGAGAGGTTTATCCAGGGGAATATACGAGCAGTACTTC
cdr3_aa: CASSLRGLSRGIYEQYF

j_call: TRBJ2-1
v_call: TRBV5-1
d_call: -
clone_size: -
cdr3_length: 15
cdr3_nt: TGCGCCAGCAGCTCGGGTCCCAGCTCCTACAATGAGCAGTTCTTC
cdr3_aa: CASSSGPSSYNEQFF

j_call: TRBJ2-1
v_call: TRBV6-5
d_call: TRBD1
clone_size: -
cdr3_length: 15
cdr3_nt: TGTGCCAGCACCTCCTTGACAGGGGTCTTCAATGAGCAGTTCTTC
cdr3_aa: CASTSLTGVFNEQFF

j_call: TRBJ1-1
v_call: TRBV6-5
d_call: TRBD1
clone_size: -
cdr3_length: 14
cdr3_nt: TGTGCCAGCAAGACCGGGACAGGGAACACTGAAGCTTTCTTT
cdr3_aa: CASKTGTGNTEAFF

j_call: TRBJ2-5
v_call: TRBV5-6
d_call: TRBD2
clone_size: -
cdr3_length: 15
cdr3_nt: TGTGCCAGCAGCTTGCCGACTAGCGCCCAAGAGACCCAGTACTTC
cdr3_aa: CASSLPTSAQETQYF

j_call: TRBJ1-2
v_call: TRBV27
d_call: TRBD1
clone_size: -
cdr3_length: 14
cdr3_nt: TGTGCCAGCAGTTTATTGGGACAGGGAGATGGCCACACCTTC
cdr3_aa: CASSLLGQGDGHTF

j_call: TRBJ2-3
v_call: TRBV14
d_call: -
clone_size: -
cdr3_length: 15
cdr3_nt: TGTGCCAGCAGCCCTACGGGTACTAGCACAGATACGCAGTATTTT
cdr3_aa: CASSPTGTSTDTQYF

j_call: TRBJ1-2
v_call: TRBV5-5
d_call: -
clone_size: -
cdr3_length: 12
cdr3_nt: TGTGCCAGCAGCCCGCAGTGGTATGGCTACACCTTC
cdr3_aa: CASSPQWYGYTF

j_call: TRBJ1-6
v_call: TRBV10-3
d_call: -
clone_size: few
cdr3_length: 14
cdr3_nt: TGTGCCATCAGTCAGGGGCCGCAGGATTCACCCCTCCACTTT
cdr3_aa: CAISQGPQDSPLHF

j_call: TRBJ1-2
v_call: TRBV6-1
d_call: TRBD1
clone_size: -
cdr3_length: 14
cdr3_nt: TGTGCCAGCAGATCCCAGGGGGTTCAGTATGGCTACACCTTC
cdr3_aa: CASRSQGVQYGYTF

j_call: TRBJ2-3
v_call: TRBV9
d_call: -
clone_size: few
cdr3_length: 15
cdr3_nt: TGTGCCAGCAGCGTAGTGGCAGGGGTCACAGATACGCAGTATTTT
cdr3_aa: CASSVVAGVTDTQYF

j_call: TRBJ1-1
v_call: TRBV7-3
d_call: TRBD1
clone_size: -
cdr3_length: 13
cdr3_nt: TGTGCCAGCAGCTTAATTCAGGGGGCTGAAGCTTTCTTT
cdr3_aa: CASSLIQGAEAFF

j_call: TRBJ2-3
v_call: TRBV14
d_call: -
clone_size: -
cdr3_length: 15
cdr3_nt: TGTGCCAGCAGCCAGGGGCAGACTTACTCAGATACGCAGTATTTT
cdr3_aa: CASSQGQTYSDTQYF

j_call: TRBJ2-7
v_call: TRBV5-1
d_call: -
clone_size: -
cdr3_length: 16
cdr3_nt: TGCGCCAGCAGCTCTCGACTAGGCGAAAGCTCCTACGAGCAGTACTTC
cdr3_aa: CASSSRLGESSYEQYF